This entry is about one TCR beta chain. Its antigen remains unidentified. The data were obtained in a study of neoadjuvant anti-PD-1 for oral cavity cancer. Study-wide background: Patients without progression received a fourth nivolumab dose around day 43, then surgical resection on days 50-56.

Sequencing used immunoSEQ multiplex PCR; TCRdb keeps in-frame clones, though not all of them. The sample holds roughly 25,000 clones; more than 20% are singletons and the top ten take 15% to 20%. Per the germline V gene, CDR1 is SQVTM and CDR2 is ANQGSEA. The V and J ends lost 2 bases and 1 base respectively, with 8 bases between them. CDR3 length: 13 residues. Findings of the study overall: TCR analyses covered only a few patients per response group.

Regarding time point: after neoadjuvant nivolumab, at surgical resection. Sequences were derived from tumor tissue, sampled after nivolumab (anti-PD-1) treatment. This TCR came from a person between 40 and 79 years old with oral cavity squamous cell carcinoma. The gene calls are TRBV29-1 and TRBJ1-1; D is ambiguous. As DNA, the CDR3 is TGCAGCGTTGAACCTGTCGGGAACACTGAAGCTTTCTTT. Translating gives CSVEPVGNTEAFF.